This T cell receptor beta chain was documented in a study of post-analysis software for immune sequencing data. Study context: Several disease courses (relapsing-remitting, secondary progressive and progressive-relapsing) of multiple sclerosis were included. Points from the study as a whole: Four or five TRBV segments (TRBV5-6, TRBV5-1 and TRBV20-1 among them) occurred more frequently in patients than in controls. Co-batched samples clustered tightly together by F measure.

About this clonotype itself: As yet, its antigen is unknown.

Included in the TCR beta cDNA libraries were unique molecular identifiers. With roughly 1 to 11 million T cells as the source, a few hundred thousand cDNA molecules resulted. Using its own MiXCR run on the PCR reads, TCRdb lists one record per CDR3 protein. This table holds fewer than 900,000 distinct CDR3 sequences, 40% to 55% found once. Germline CDR1 is SEHNR and CDR2 is FQNEAQ (reference sequence). V lost 1 base and J lost 13, with 8 bases in between. This CDR3 contains 12 residues. The receptor was isolated from a girl aged 10-17 years with multiple sclerosis. Sample: blood. J is TRBJ1-6 and V is TRBV7-9; the D gene is possibly TRBD1 (5 bases). CDR3 sequence (DNA): TGTGCCAGCAGCTTAGAAGGGGCTCCCCTCCACTTT. Its translation: CASSLEGAPLHF.